These 28 T cell receptor beta chains were sequenced from one sample in a study of blood T cell repertoires in COVID-19. The protocol was immunoSEQ multiplex PCR, while the TCRdb copy is restricted to in-frame clones and leaves out a portion. Here the sample spans under 200,000 clones, 90% being singletons. The sample consisted of peripheral blood. Source of these receptors: a man aged 45-65 years with acute or convalescent COVID-19.

J is TRBJ1-3 and V is TRBV7-8, with D possibly matching TRBD1 (6 bases). The ends were cut back, 4 bases at V and 0 bases at J, with 16 bases in the middle. CDR1 and CDR2 from the germline V gene are SGHVS and FQNEAQ. There are 17 residues in the CDR3. CDR3: CASSSHDRLSSGNTIYF. In DNA form, the CDR3 reads TGTGCCAGCAGCTCCCATGACAGGTTGAGCTCTGGAAACACCATATATTTT.

The chain employs TRBV15 and TRBJ2-1; D might be TRBD1 (6 bases). Trimming stripped 7 bases from V and 3 bases from J, with 10 bases between. This CDR3 region has 13 residues. Germline CDR1 LNHNV, CDR2 YYDKDF (reference sequence). CDR3 in amino acids: CATKDSIYNEQFF. The CDR3 DNA reads TGTGCCACCAAGGACAGTATCTACAATGAGCAGTTCTTC.

V usage is TRBV12-3 or TRBV12-4 and J usage is TRBJ2-1, with a tentative D call TRBD2 (5 bases). The CDR3 spans 12 residues. Trimming pared 2 bases from V and 10 bases from J, leaving 9 bases between. CDR3: CASSLWGDEQFF. As DNA, the CDR3 is TGTGCCAGCAGTTTATGGGGAGACGAGCAGTTCTTC.

The chain has TRBV5-1 and TRBJ1-1, with D maybe TRBD1 (6 bases). Trimming pared 0 bases from V and 0 bases from J, leaving 15 bases between. The germline CDR1 and CDR2 sequences are SGHRS and YFSETQ. The CDR3 consists of 17 residues. CDR3 in amino acids: CASSLDWGQGLNTEAFF. The CDR3 region has the DNA TGCGCCAGCAGCTTGGACTGGGGGCAGGGTTTGAACACTGAAGCTTTCTTT.

The V and J genes are TRBV7-6 and TRBJ1-3, with 7 bases matching TRBD1. CDR3 length: 16 residues. CDR1 SGHVS and CDR2 FNYEAQ come from the germline V gene. V was clipped by 2 bases and J by 7 bases; unmatched bases: 11. The CDR3 loop is CASSLKVAGGRNTIYF. DNA for the CDR3: TGTGCCAGCAGCTTAAAAGTCGCAGGGGGACGGAACACCATATATTTT.

This chain joins TRBV29-1 and TRBJ1-2; 12 bases match TRBD1. Germline lookup yields CDR1 SQVTM and CDR2 ANQGSEA. This CDR3 comprises 17 residues. The ends lost 5 bases at V and 2 bases at J; junction bases unmatched: 12. CDR3 nucleotide sequence: TGCAGCGTTAACACGGCCGGGACAGGGGGCGCGAACTATGGCTACACCTTC. Encoded protein: CSVNTAGTGGANYGYTF.

CDR3 bases: TGTGCCAGCAACCCGGACGGCGCCCGAGGGAATGGCTACACCTTC. Protein sequence: CASNPDGARGNGYTF. V usage is TRBV2 and J usage is TRBJ1-2, with D uncertain. The V and J ends lost 7 bases and 6 bases respectively, with 21 bases between them. CDR1 is SNHLY, CDR2 FYNNEI, per germline. The CDR3 loop spans 15 amino acids.

The chain recombines TRBV5-6 with TRBJ1-2, with D possibly being TRBD1 (5 bases). The V end was cut by 0 bases, the J end by 5 bases, with 11 bases between. The CDR3 has 14 residues. CDR1 and CDR2 (germline): SGHDT, YYEEEE. The CDR3 reads CASSLAGGPYGYTF. In DNA, the CDR3 is TGTGCCAGCAGCTTGGCCGGGGGACCGTATGGCTACACCTTC.

CDR3 protein: CASSSRVGEQYF. CDR3 bases: TGTGCCAGCAGCTCCAGGGTGGGGGAGCAGTACTTC. J is TRBJ2-7 and V is TRBV5-4, with D tentatively TRBD1 (5 bases). The CDR3 is 12 amino acids. Germline values: CDR1 SGHNT, CDR2 YYREEE (reference sequence). V lost 3 bases, J lost 7 bases, and 11 bases lay in between.

This chain uses TRBV29-1 with TRBJ2-2; 8 bases map to TRBD1. Per the germline V gene, CDR1 is SQVTM and CDR2 is ANQGSEA. J was trimmed by 2 bases and V by 6 bases; bases with no gene match: 5. This CDR3 spans 14 amino acids. The CDR3 region is CSVPGTGNTGELFF. The CDR3 nucleotides read TGCAGCGTACCCGGGACAGGAAACACCGGGGAGCTGTTTTTT.

As regards this clone: Other DNA sequences of this sample code for an identical CDR3. This chain uses TRBV19 with TRBJ1-2; D remains ambiguous. The CDR3 covers 14 residues. Germline V CDR1 and CDR2: LNHDA, SQIVND (reference sequence). Trimming cost V 7 bases and J 4 bases, with 16 bases left between them. The DNA for the CDR3 is TGTGCCAGTACCCTAGGCGGTCCGGCCTATGGCTACACCTTC. The encoded protein is CASTLGGPAYGYTF.

The genes are TRBV28 and TRBJ1-2; D may be TRBD1 (6 bases). CDR1 and CDR2 (germline): MDHEN, SYDVKM. CDR3 length: 14 residues. V shed 7 bases and J shed 6 bases, with 18 bases lying between them. The CDR3 coding sequence is TGTGCCAGCATCCCCGAAAGGGGGAGAGATGGCTACACCTTC. Amino acids: CASIPERGRDGYTF.

The V call is TRBV15, the J call TRBJ1-1, with D tentatively TRBD1 (5 bases). This CDR3 has 15 amino acids. Trimming took off 0 bases at V and 6 bases at J, with 14 bases between the two ends. Germline V gives CDR1 LNHNV, CDR2 YYDKDF (reference sequence). CDR3 sequence reads: CATSRDNQGIAEAFF. DNA for the CDR3: TGTGCCACCAGCAGAGATAATCAGGGCATCGCTGAAGCTTTCTTT. Full variable domain (rest looked up from reference TRBV15 and TRBJ1-1): DAMVIQNPRYQVTQFGKPVTLSCSQTLNHNVMYWYQQKSSQAPKLLFHYYDKDFNNEADTPDNFQSRRPNTSFCFLDIRSPGLGDTAMYLCATSRDNQGIAEAFFGQGTRLTVV.

This chain uses TRBV4-2 with TRBJ2-1; 9 positions agree with TRBD1. After removal of 4 bases from V and 6 bases from J, the junction contained 7 bases not matched to a gene. Germline values: CDR1 LGHNA, CDR2 YNFKEQ. The CDR3 contains 15 residues. The CDR3: CASSPDRGFSNEQFF. The CDR3 nucleotides read TGTGCCAGCAGCCCGGACAGGGGTTTTTCCAATGAGCAGTTCTTC.

This clone was counted a few times. The chain employs TRBV2 and TRBJ2-3; D is ambiguous. CDR1 and CDR2 (germline): SNHLY, FYNNEI. This CDR3 spans 16 amino acids. Trimming took off 1 base at V and 2 bases at J, with 13 bases between the two ends. For the CDR3, the DNA is TGTGCCAGCAGTGAAGGGCCCACAATCCTCACAGATACGCAGTATTTT. Translated: CASSEGPTILTDTQYF. The whole variable domain, filled in from reference TRBV2 and TRBJ2-3, reads EPEVTQTPSHQVTQMGQEVILRCVPISNHLYFYWYRQILGQKVEFLVSFYNNEISEKSEIFDDQFSVERPDGSNFTLKIRSTKLEDSAMYFCASSEGPTILTDTQYFGPGTRLTVL.

The chain is built from TRBV7-2 and TRBJ2-5, with D unclear. The CDR3 is 16 residues long. Germline V lookup: CDR1 SGHTA, CDR2 FQGNSA. Trimming cost V 2 bases and J 1 base, with 14 bases left between them. The CDR3 nucleotides are TGTGCCAGCAGCTTAAACTCCCGGAGATCCCAAGAGACCCAGTACTTC. This encodes CASSLNSRRSQETQYF.

The chain combines TRBV7-9 with TRBJ2-2; a weak D match, TRBD2 (5 bases). Trimming stripped 1 base from V and 4 bases from J, with 13 bases between. Germline CDR1 and CDR2: SEHNR and FQNEAQ (reference sequence). The CDR3 contains 16 residues. The CDR3 sequence is CASSLVVGASTGELFF. CDR3 bases: TGTGCCAGCAGCTTAGTTGTGGGAGCCAGCACCGGGGAGCTGTTTTTT.

The chain has TRBV28 and TRBJ1-1; D might be TRBD1 (6 bases). The germline V and J ends were trimmed by 7 bases and 4 bases, with 19 bases remaining between them. The CDR3 runs to 15 residues. Looked up from germline, CDR1 is MDHEN and CDR2 is SYDVKM. As DNA, the CDR3 is TGTGCCAGCATCTTCGCGGGGGCGCCCATCACTGAAGCTTTCTTT. This gives the protein CASIFAGAPITEAFF.

For the CDR3, the DNA is TGCGCCAGCAGCTTGACAGGGTCCTACGAGCAGTACTTC. Amino acids: CASSLTGSYEQYF. The chain uses TRBV5-1 and TRBJ2-7; D possibly corresponds to TRBD1 (6 bases). The CDR3 spans 13 residues. Germline lookup yields CDR1 SGHRS and CDR2 YFSETQ. The V gene lost 1 base and the J gene lost 1 base, with 6 bases spanning the gap. Supplemented by reference TRBV5-1 and TRBJ2-7, the full variable domain reads KAGVTQTPRYLIKTRGQQVTLSCSPISGHRSVSWYQQTPGQGLQFLFEYFSETQRNKGNFPGRFSGRQFSNSRSEMNVSTLELGDSALYLCASSLTGSYEQYFGPGTRLTVT.

The chain combines TRBV30 with TRBJ1-6; 9 bases map to TRBD1. The length of the CDR3 is 15 residues. From germline, CDR1 is GTSNPN and CDR2 SVGIG (reference sequence). The trim removed 6 bases at V and 6 bases at J, leaving 9 bases unmatched. In nucleotides, the CDR3 is TGTGCCTGTGGGGGAGGGACAGGGATTAATTCACCCCTCCACTTT. This sequence encodes CACGGGTGINSPLHF.

The rearrangement links TRBV3-1 (or the pseudogene TRBV3-2) to TRBJ2-3; 8 bases align to TRBD2. The CDR3 totals 16 residues. Trimming cost V 0 bases and J 4 bases; bases outside gene matches: 6. Germline V CDR1 and CDR2: LGHDT, YNNKEL (reference sequence). CDR3 in DNA: TGTGCCAGCAGCCAAGAATTGGGGCGGGGGGCAGATACGCAGTATTTT. This sequence encodes CASSQELGRGADTQYF.

By its share, this clone is medium-sized (0.01 to 0.1%). The V call is TRBV19, the J call TRBJ1-6, with TRBD1 as a possible D gene (5 bases). V lost 2 bases and J 8 bases, leaving 22 bases between the germline ends. Germline V CDR1 and CDR2: LNHDA, SQIVND (reference sequence). The CDR3 is made up of 18 amino acids. CDR3 DNA: TGTGCCAGTAGTATAAACGCCGGGACCGGGAGTGCGCATTCACCCCTCCACTTT. Translated: CASSINAGTGSAHSPLHF.

V gene TRBV28 combines with J gene TRBJ2-7, with D maybe TRBD1 (6 bases). V lost 5 bases to trimming and J lost 0 bases, with 11 bases between them. Germline V CDR1 and CDR2: MDHEN, SYDVKM. The CDR3 spans 14 residues. CDR3 in amino acids: CASSETGVSYEQYF. In DNA, the CDR3 is TGTGCCAGCAGTGAGACAGGCGTCTCCTACGAGCAGTACTTC.

The rearrangement links TRBV29-1 to TRBJ2-2, with 7 bases aligning to TRBD1. With 6 bases clipped from V and 6 bases from J, the junction kept 10 bases outside the gene matches. This CDR3 contains 14 residues. The germline gives CDR1 SQVTM, CDR2 ANQGSEA. CDR3 coding DNA: TGCAGCGTATCGACAGGGTTCGGACCCGGGGAGCTGTTTTTT. Translated, it gives CSVSTGFGPGELFF.

Comments on this clone: The germline gene is not matched at one end of the junction; a read error may be the cause. This chain uses TRBV28 with TRBJ1-5, with D possibly TRBD1 on 6 matching bases. This CDR3 contains 17 residues. CDR1 is MDHEN and CDR2 is SYDVKM in the germline V gene. In DNA, the CDR3 is TGTGCCAGCAGCTTATGGACAGCCAGCTATAGCAATCAGCCCCAGCATTTT. Protein product: CASSLWTASYSNQPQHF.

The chain links TRBV18 to TRBJ1-2, with 9 positions matching TRBD1. V lost 4 bases and J lost 3; bases outside the gene matches: 6. Germline CDR1 and CDR2: KGHSH and LQKENI. This CDR3 has 15 amino acids. CDR3 nucleotides: TGTGCCAGCTCACTAAGCAGGACAGGGGACTATGGCTACACCTTC. This codes for CASSLSRTGDYGYTF.

The rearrangement joins TRBV10-3 to TRBJ2-7, with 11 bases lining up with TRBD2. With 2 bases clipped from V and 3 bases from J, the junction kept 6 bases outside the gene matches. The CDR3 is 16 amino acids. Germline CDR1 is ENHRY and CDR2 is SYGVKD. The CDR3 spells CAISEELAGENYEQYF. The CDR3 DNA sequence: TGTGCCATCAGTGAGGAACTAGCGGGAGAGAACTACGAGCAGTACTTC.

The chain uses TRBV7-2 and TRBJ2-5, with 7 bases lining up with TRBD2. The CDR3 length is 15 residues. The ends lost 0 bases at V and 2 bases at J; junction bases unmatched: 3. The germline V gene encodes CDR1 SGHTA and CDR2 FQGNSA. CDR3 DNA sequence: TGTGCCAGCAGCTTAGCGGGAGGGGAACAAGAGACCCAGTACTTC. This sequence encodes CASSLAGGEQETQYF.